This is a list of T cell receptor beta chains from one sample in a study of blood T cell repertoires in COVID-19. Data came from immunoSEQ multiplex PCR; TCRdb stores just in-frame clones and leaves some out. Here the sample spans about 220,000 clones, approximately 84% being singletons. What was sequenced was peripheral blood. These receptors came from a woman aged 60-70 years with acute or convalescent COVID-19. Both conserved end residues are part of each CDR3. D genes are given only for firm matches. Clone sizes are given selectively: once, few, many, or a class where the clone is expanded.

v_call: TRBV2
d_call: TRBD1
j_call: TRBJ1-5
clone_size: -
cdr3_nt: TGTGCCAGCAGAGACACAGGGGTTCAGCCCCAGCATTTT
cdr3_aa: CASRDTGVQPQHF

v_call: TRBV19
d_call: -
j_call: TRBJ2-3
clone_size: few
cdr3_nt: TGTGCCAGTAGCCCTATAGGGACTCTCACAGATACGCAGTATTTT
cdr3_aa: CASSPIGTLTDTQYF

v_call: TRBV19
d_call: -
j_call: TRBJ1-5
clone_size: -
cdr3_nt: TGTGCCAGGGTAGGGGGGGTATACCAGCCCCAGCATTTT
cdr3_aa: CARVGGVYQPQHF

v_call: TRBV19
d_call: -
j_call: TRBJ2-3
clone_size: -
cdr3_nt: TGTGCCAGTAGAGTCTTGCGGGGGCCCCCAGATACGCAGTATTTT
cdr3_aa: CASRVLRGPPDTQYF

v_call: TRBV7-2
d_call: -
j_call: TRBJ1-6
clone_size: -
cdr3_nt: TGTGCCAGCAGCTTACGACAGATAAATAATTCACCCCTCCACTTT
cdr3_aa: CASSLRQINNSPLHF

v_call: TRBV5-4
d_call: TRBD1
j_call: TRBJ1-1
clone_size: -
cdr3_nt: TGTGCCAGCAGCTTGGACCTACAGGGGGCTTACACTGAAGCTTTCTTT
cdr3_aa: CASSLDLQGAYTEAFF

v_call: TRBV28
d_call: -
j_call: TRBJ2-4
clone_size: -
cdr3_nt: TGTGCCAGCAGTTCCGACAGGTCAAGAGCCAAAAACATTCAGTACTTC
cdr3_aa: CASSSDRSRAKNIQYF

v_call: TRBV6-5
d_call: -
j_call: TRBJ1-2
clone_size: few
cdr3_nt: TGTGCCAGCAGTTATTCCGCCGGTAGTGGCTACACCTTC
cdr3_aa: CASSYSAGSGYTF

v_call: TRBV20-1
d_call: -
j_call: TRBJ2-5
clone_size: -
cdr3_nt: TGCAGTCCCGGGGAGACCCAGTACTTC
cdr3_aa: CSPGETQYF

v_call: TRBV25-1
d_call: -
j_call: TRBJ1-4
clone_size: -
cdr3_nt: TGTGCCAGCAGTGAATATACGGGGGTCACCAGCTTT
cdr3_aa: CASSEYTGVTSF

v_call: TRBV10-3
d_call: -
j_call: TRBJ2-7
clone_size: -
cdr3_nt: TGTGCCATCATGAGGACGGGGAGCTCCTACGAGCAGTACTTC
cdr3_aa: CAIMRTGSSYEQYF

v_call: TRBV4-2
d_call: TRBD1
j_call: TRBJ2-2
clone_size: -
cdr3_nt: TGTGCCAGCAGCAGGGACAGGGTCACCGGGGAGCTGTTTTTT
cdr3_aa: CASSRDRVTGELFF

v_call: TRBV2
d_call: -
j_call: TRBJ2-2
clone_size: -
cdr3_nt: TGTGCCAGCAGTGGACAGGCGGCCGGGGAGCTGTTTTTT
cdr3_aa: CASSGQAAGELFF

v_call: TRBV19
d_call: -
j_call: TRBJ1-2
clone_size: -
cdr3_nt: TGTGCCAGTAGTTCTCAGGGGACTAACTATGGCTACACCTTC
cdr3_aa: CASSSQGTNYGYTF

v_call: TRBV28
d_call: TRBD1
j_call: TRBJ1-2
clone_size: -
cdr3_nt: TGTGCCAGCATCGGGACAGGGGACTATGGCTACACCTTC
cdr3_aa: CASIGTGDYGYTF

v_call: TRBV5-6
d_call: TRBD1
j_call: TRBJ2-7
clone_size: -
cdr3_nt: TGTGCCAGCAGCCCTACGACAGGGGGGCACTACGAGCAGTACTTC
cdr3_aa: CASSPTTGGHYEQYF

v_call: TRBV28
d_call: -
j_call: TRBJ1-2
clone_size: -
cdr3_nt: TGTGCCAGCAGTGCCCGGACAGACGGCTACACCTTC
cdr3_aa: CASSARTDGYTF

v_call: TRBV7-9
d_call: TRBD1
j_call: TRBJ1-4
clone_size: -
cdr3_nt: TGTGCCAGCAGCCCGGGACAGGGTAACGAAAAACTGTTTTTT
cdr3_aa: CASSPGQGNEKLFF

v_call: TRBV7-3
d_call: -
j_call: TRBJ2-5
clone_size: -
cdr3_nt: TGTGCCAGCAGCTTCCTCCTTTGGGGGGGGCGGCAAGAGACCCAGTACTTC
cdr3_aa: CASSFLLWGGRQETQYF

v_call: TRBV7-8
d_call: -
j_call: TRBJ1-5
clone_size: once
cdr3_nt: TGTGCCAGCAGCTTAGATACAGGAGCGCAGCCCCAGCATTTT
cdr3_aa: CASSLDTGAQPQHF

v_call: TRBV29-1
d_call: -
j_call: TRBJ1-2
clone_size: -
cdr3_nt: TGCAGCGTTTCTGCCAATGCTATGGGCTACACCTTC
cdr3_aa: CSVSANAMGYTF

v_call: TRBV6-2/TRBV6-3
d_call: TRBD2
j_call: TRBJ2-5
clone_size: -
cdr3_nt: TGTGCCAGCAGTTACGTCGGCGGGGGGGAGCCCCAAGAGACCCAGTACTTC
cdr3_aa: CASSYVGGGEPQETQYF

v_call: TRBV28
d_call: -
j_call: TRBJ1-5
clone_size: -
cdr3_nt: TGTGCCAGCAGTTCGACGCAGGTTAAGCCCCAGCATTTT
cdr3_aa: CASSSTQVKPQHF

v_call: TRBV18
d_call: TRBD1
j_call: TRBJ2-5
clone_size: -
cdr3_nt: TGTGCCAGCTCCAAACTACCTCAGGGGGCGTCAGAGACCCAGTACTTC
cdr3_aa: CASSKLPQGASETQYF

v_call: TRBV2
d_call: -
j_call: TRBJ2-2
clone_size: -
cdr3_nt: TGTGCCAGCAACCTGCAGGGGGGGAACACCGGGGAGCTGTTTTTT
cdr3_aa: CASNLQGGNTGELFF

v_call: TRBV28
d_call: -
j_call: TRBJ1-5
clone_size: -
cdr3_nt: TGTGCCAGCAGTTTTTCGGGGGGCGTTAATCAGCCCCAGCATTTT
cdr3_aa: CASSFSGGVNQPQHF

v_call: TRBV6-5
d_call: -
j_call: TRBJ1-1
clone_size: -
cdr3_nt: TGTGCCAGCGGGGGGGGGAGCGAAGCTTTCTTT
cdr3_aa: CASGGGSEAFF

v_call: TRBV9
d_call: TRBD1
j_call: TRBJ2-2
clone_size: -
cdr3_nt: TGTGCCAGCAGCGATTATACAGGGGCCGGGGAGCTGTTTTTT
cdr3_aa: CASSDYTGAGELFF

v_call: TRBV18
d_call: TRBD1
j_call: TRBJ2-3
clone_size: -
cdr3_nt: TGTGCCAGCTCAATAACTAGACAGGGGCCAGATACGCAGTATTTT
cdr3_aa: CASSITRQGPDTQYF

v_call: TRBV24-1
d_call: TRBD1
j_call: TRBJ2-1
clone_size: few
cdr3_nt: TGTGCCACCAGTGAGTGGACAGGGGGGCGGAAGTTCTTC
cdr3_aa: CATSEWTGGRKFF

v_call: TRBV24-1
d_call: -
j_call: TRBJ1-2
clone_size: -
cdr3_nt: TGTGCCACCAGTACGCAGGGAAGGCCCTATGGCTACACCTTC
cdr3_aa: CATSTQGRPYGYTF

v_call: TRBV7-8
d_call: TRBD2
j_call: TRBJ2-7
clone_size: -
cdr3_nt: TGTGCCAGCAGCCTAATGGGGACTAGATCCACCTCGGAGCAGTACTTC
cdr3_aa: CASSLMGTRSTSEQYF

v_call: TRBV5-1
d_call: TRBD1
j_call: TRBJ1-1
clone_size: -
cdr3_nt: TGCGCCAGCAGCCAGGGACAGGGGGCTGCTAAAGCTTTCTTT
cdr3_aa: CASSQGQGAAKAFF

v_call: TRBV6-5
d_call: -
j_call: TRBJ1-6
clone_size: -
cdr3_nt: TGTGCCACCTACCCGGGACTGCAAAATTCACCCCTCCACTTT
cdr3_aa: CATYPGLQNSPLHF

v_call: TRBV7-2
d_call: TRBD1
j_call: TRBJ2-5
clone_size: -
cdr3_nt: TGTGCCAGCAGCTTAGGAGGGGGCATTGAGACCCAGTACTTC
cdr3_aa: CASSLGGGIETQYF

v_call: TRBV5-1
d_call: TRBD1
j_call: TRBJ2-3
clone_size: -
cdr3_nt: TGCGCCAGCTCGGGACAGGGGGTTGGAGATACGCAGTATTTT
cdr3_aa: CASSGQGVGDTQYF

v_call: TRBV5-5
d_call: TRBD1
j_call: TRBJ2-5
clone_size: -
cdr3_nt: TGTGCCAGCAGCTTGGCCCGGACAGGGAAAGAGACCCAGTACTTC
cdr3_aa: CASSLARTGKETQYF

v_call: TRBV29-1
d_call: -
j_call: TRBJ1-3
clone_size: -
cdr3_nt: TGCAGCGTGGGATTCGGGGTCGCGGGAAACACCATATATTTT
cdr3_aa: CSVGFGVAGNTIYF

v_call: TRBV7-9
d_call: TRBD1
j_call: TRBJ1-4
clone_size: -
cdr3_nt: TGTGCCAGCAGTAAAGGACAGGGTAATGAAAAACTGTTTTTT
cdr3_aa: CASSKGQGNEKLFF

v_call: TRBV11-1
d_call: TRBD1
j_call: TRBJ1-2
clone_size: -
cdr3_nt: TGTGCCAGCAGCCGAAACGCAGGGGGCGTCGGCTACACCTTC
cdr3_aa: CASSRNAGGVGYTF

v_call: TRBV5-1
d_call: -
j_call: TRBJ2-1
clone_size: -
cdr3_nt: TGCGCCAGCAGCTTGGCCGGATTGGAGCACAATGAGCAGTTCTTC
cdr3_aa: CASSLAGLEHNEQFF

v_call: TRBV30
d_call: TRBD1
j_call: TRBJ1-1
clone_size: -
cdr3_nt: TGTGCCTGGACCGGGCCAGGGGGCACTGAAGCTTTCTTT
cdr3_aa: CAWTGPGGTEAFF

v_call: TRBV19
d_call: TRBD1
j_call: TRBJ1-6
clone_size: -
cdr3_nt: TGTGCCAGTAGTATAAAGACAGGGAATTCACCCCTCCACTTT
cdr3_aa: CASSIKTGNSPLHF

v_call: TRBV7-2
d_call: TRBD2
j_call: TRBJ2-3
clone_size: -
cdr3_nt: TGTGCCAGCAGCTTAGCACTAGCGGGGGGGGCAGATACGCAGTATTTT
cdr3_aa: CASSLALAGGADTQYF

v_call: TRBV28
d_call: -
j_call: TRBJ2-3
clone_size: -
cdr3_nt: TGTGCCAGCAGCACCCGCCTCGGTACGCAGTATTTT
cdr3_aa: CASSTRLGTQYF